This record covers a single T cell receptor beta chain. The sample comes from a study of blood T cell repertoires in COVID-19. Across the whole study: Acute and convalescent COVID-19 samples came from the United States, Italy and Spain.

Participants were aged roughly 18 to 90 years from around 24 US areas. Original data processing: Cell counts per sample came from amplifying reference gene primers. TCRdb keeps only in-frame clones here, not all; method: immunoSEQ multiplex PCR. Clonal size and the V and J genes are those of that table, whereas D and trimming came from the DNA. The sample lists over 200,000 clones, around 84% occurring once. Germline lookup yields CDR1 LGHNT and CDR2 FRNRAP. The V segment lost 2 bases and the J segment 4 bases; nucleotides outside the gene matches: 15. The CDR3 is 18 amino acids. This TCR was sampled from a man aged 35 to 55 who had recovered from COVID-19. The chain joins TRBV12-5 to TRBJ2-3; the match to TRBD2 covers 7 bases. Sequenced input: PBMCs or T cells enriched from blood (not recorded which). CDR3 residues: CASGLIPSGSGFSDTQYF. The CDR3 nucleotides are TGTGCTAGTGGTTTGATCCCTTCGGGTAGCGGGTTCTCAGATACGCAGTATTTT.